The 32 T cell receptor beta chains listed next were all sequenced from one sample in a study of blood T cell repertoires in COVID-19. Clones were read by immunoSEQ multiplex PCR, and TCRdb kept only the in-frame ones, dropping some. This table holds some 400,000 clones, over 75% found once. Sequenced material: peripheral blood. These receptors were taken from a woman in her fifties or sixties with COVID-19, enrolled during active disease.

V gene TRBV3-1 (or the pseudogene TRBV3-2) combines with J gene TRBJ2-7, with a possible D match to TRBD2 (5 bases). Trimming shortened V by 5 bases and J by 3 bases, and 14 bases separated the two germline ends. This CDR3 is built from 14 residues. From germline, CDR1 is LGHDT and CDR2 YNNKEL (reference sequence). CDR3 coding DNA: TGTGCCAGCAGCTTTAGACGGGGTTACTACGAGCAGTACTTC. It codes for CASSFRRGYYEQYF.

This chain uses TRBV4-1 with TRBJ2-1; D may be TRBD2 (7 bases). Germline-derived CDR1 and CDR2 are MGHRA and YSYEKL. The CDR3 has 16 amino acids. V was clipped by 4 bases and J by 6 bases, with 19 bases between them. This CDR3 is CASSRTGRGVSNEQFF. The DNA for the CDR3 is TGCGCCAGCAGCCGCACGGGGAGGGGGGTCAGCAATGAGCAGTTCTTC.

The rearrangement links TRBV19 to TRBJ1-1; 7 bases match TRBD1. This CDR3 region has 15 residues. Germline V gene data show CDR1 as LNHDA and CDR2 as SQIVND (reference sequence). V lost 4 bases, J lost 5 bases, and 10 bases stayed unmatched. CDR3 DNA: TGTGCCAGTAGTAGGTGGGGTCAGGGGGTTACTGAAGCTTTCTTT. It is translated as CASSRWGQGVTEAFF. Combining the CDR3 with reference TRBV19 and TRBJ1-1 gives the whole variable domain DGGITQSPKYLFRKEGQNVTLSCEQNLNHDAMYWYRQDPGQGLRLIYYSQIVNDFQKGDIAEGYSVSREKKESFPLTVTSAQKNPTAFYLCASSRWGQGVTEAFFGQGTRLTVV.

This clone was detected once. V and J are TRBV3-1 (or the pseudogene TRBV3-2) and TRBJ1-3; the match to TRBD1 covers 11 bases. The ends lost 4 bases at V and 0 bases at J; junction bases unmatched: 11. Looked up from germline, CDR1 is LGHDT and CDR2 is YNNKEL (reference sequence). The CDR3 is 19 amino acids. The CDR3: CASSPHGTGGTISGNTIYF. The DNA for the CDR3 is TGTGCCAGCAGCCCCCATGGGACAGGGGGAACAATCTCTGGAAACACCATATATTTT.

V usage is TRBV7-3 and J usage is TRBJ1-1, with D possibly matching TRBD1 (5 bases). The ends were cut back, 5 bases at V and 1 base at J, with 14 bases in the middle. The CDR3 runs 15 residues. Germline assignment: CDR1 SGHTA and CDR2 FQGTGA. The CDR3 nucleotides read TGTGCCAGCAGCCCCCAGCGCGGGGCGAACACTGAAGCTTTCTTT. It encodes CASSPQRGANTEAFF.

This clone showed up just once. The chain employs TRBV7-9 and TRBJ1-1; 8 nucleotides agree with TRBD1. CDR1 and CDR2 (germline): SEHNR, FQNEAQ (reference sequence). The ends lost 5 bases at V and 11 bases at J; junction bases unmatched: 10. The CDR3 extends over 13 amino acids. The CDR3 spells CASSPWTQGGAFF. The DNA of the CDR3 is TGTGCCAGCAGCCCATGGACACAGGGGGGGGCTTTCTTT. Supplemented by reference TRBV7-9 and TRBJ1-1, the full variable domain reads DTGVSQNPRHKITKRGQNVTFRCDPISEHNRLYWYRQTLGQGPEFLTYFQNEAQLEKSRLLSDRFSAERPKGSFSTLEIQRTEQGDSAMYLCASSPWTQGGAFFGQGTRLTVV.

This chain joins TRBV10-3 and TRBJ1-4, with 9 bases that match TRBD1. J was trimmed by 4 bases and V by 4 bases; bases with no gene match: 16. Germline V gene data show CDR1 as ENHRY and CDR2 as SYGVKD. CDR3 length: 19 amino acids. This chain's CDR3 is CAISADRGSIIEVNEKLFF. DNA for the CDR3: TGTGCCATCAGTGCGGACAGGGGAAGCATTATTGAAGTTAATGAAAAACTGTTTTTT.

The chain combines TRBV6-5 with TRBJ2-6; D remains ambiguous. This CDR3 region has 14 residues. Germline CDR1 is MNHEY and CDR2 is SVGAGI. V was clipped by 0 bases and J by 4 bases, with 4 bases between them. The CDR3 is CASSYSQGANVLTF. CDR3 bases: TGTGCCAGCAGTTACTCCCAAGGGGCCAACGTCCTGACTTTC.

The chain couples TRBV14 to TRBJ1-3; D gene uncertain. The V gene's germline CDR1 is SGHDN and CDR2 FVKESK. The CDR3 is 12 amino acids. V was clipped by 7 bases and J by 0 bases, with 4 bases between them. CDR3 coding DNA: TGTGCCAGCACGGTCTCTGGAAACACCATATATTTT. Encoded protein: CASTVSGNTIYF.

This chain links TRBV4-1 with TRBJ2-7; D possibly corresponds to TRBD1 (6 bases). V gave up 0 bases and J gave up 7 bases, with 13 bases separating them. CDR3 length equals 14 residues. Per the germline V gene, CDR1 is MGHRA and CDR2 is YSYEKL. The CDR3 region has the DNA TGCGCCAGCAGCCAAGAAAACAGGGTAGGAGAGCAGTACTTC. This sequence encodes CASSQENRVGEQYF.

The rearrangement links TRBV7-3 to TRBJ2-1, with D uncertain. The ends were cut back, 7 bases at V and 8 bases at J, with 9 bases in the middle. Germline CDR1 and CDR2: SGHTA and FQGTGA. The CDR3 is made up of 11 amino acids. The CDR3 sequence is CASTKEYEQFF. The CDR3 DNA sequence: TGTGCCAGCACCAAAGAGTATGAGCAGTTCTTC. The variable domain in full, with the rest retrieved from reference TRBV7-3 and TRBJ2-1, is GAGVSQTPSNKVTEKGKYVELRCDPISGHTALYWYRQSLGQGPEFLIYFQGTGAADDSGLPNDRFFAVRPEGSVSTLKIQRTERGDSAVYLCASTKEYEQFFGPGTRLTVL.

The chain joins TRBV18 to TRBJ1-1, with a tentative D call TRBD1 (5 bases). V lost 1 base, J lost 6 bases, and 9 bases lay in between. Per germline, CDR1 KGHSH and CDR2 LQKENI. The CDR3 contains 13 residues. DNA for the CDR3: TGTGCCAGCTCACCACGGGGAGGGGCTGAAGCTTTCTTT. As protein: CASSPRGGAEAFF.

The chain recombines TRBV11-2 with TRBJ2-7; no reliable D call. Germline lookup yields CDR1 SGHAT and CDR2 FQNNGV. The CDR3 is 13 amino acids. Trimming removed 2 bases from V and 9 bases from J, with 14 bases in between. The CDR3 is CASSLISLGLQYF. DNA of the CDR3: TGTGCCAGCAGCTTAATTAGCTTGGGTTTGCAGTACTTC.

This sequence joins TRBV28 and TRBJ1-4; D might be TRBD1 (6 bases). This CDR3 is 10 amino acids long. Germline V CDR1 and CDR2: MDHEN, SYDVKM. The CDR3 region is CAGGREKLFF. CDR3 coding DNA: TGTGCAGGGGGAAGGGAAAAACTGTTTTTT.

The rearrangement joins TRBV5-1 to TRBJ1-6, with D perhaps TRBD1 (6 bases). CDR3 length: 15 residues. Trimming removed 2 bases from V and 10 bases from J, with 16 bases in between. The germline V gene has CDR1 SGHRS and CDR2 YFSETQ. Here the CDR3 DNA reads TGCGCCAGCAGCTTACAGGGCCGATCGGACTCACCCCTCCACTTT. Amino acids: CASSLQGRSDSPLHF.

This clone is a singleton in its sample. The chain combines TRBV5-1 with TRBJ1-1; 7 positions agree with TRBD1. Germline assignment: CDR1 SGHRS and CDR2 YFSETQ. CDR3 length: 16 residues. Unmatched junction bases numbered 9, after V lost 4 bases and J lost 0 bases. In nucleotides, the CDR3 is TGCGCCAGCAGCCCATACAGGGGCATGATGAACACTGAAGCTTTCTTT. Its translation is CASSPYRGMMNTEAFF.

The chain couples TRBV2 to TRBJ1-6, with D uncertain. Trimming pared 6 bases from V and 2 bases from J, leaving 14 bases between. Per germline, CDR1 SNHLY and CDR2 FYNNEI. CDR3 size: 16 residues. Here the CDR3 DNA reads TGTGCCAGCAGATATGGAGGAGGTACCTATAATTCACCCCTCCACTTT. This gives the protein CASRYGGGTYNSPLHF.

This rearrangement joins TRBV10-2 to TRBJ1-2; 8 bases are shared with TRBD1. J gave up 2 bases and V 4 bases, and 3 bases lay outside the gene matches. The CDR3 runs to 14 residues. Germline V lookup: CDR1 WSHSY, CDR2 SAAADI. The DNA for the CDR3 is TGCGCCAGCAGTGTAAACAGGGGGAACTATGGCTACACCTTC. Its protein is CASSVNRGNYGYTF.

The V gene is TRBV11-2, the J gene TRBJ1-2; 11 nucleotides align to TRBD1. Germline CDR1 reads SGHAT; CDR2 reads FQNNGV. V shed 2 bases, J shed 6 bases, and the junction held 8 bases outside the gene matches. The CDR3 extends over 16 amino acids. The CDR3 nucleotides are TGTGCCAGCAGCTTACTTGGACAGGGGGCGGGGGATGGCTACACCTTC. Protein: CASSLLGQGAGDGYTF.

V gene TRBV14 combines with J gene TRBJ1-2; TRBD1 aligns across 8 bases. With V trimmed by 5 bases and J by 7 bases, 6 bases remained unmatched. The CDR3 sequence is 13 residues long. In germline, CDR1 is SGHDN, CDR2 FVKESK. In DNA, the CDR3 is TGTGCCAGCAGCAAGGACAGGGTGCGTGGCTACACCTTC. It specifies CASSKDRVRGYTF.

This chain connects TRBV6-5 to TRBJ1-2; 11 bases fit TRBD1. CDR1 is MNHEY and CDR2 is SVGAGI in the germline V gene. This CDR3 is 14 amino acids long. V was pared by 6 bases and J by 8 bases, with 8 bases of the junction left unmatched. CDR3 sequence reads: CASRAGQGARGYTF. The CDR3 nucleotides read TGTGCCAGCAGGGCCGGACAGGGGGCGCGGGGCTACACCTTC.

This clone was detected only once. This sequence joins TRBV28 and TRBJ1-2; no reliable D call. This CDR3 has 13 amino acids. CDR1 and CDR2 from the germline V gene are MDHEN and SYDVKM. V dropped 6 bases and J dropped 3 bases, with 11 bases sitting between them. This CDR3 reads CASRRGRDYGYTF. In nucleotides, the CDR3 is TGTGCCAGCAGACGCGGGAGGGACTATGGCTACACCTTC.

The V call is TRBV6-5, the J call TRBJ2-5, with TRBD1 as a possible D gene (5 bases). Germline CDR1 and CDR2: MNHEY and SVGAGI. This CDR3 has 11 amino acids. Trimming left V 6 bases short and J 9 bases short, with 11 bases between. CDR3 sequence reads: CASRTEGAQYF. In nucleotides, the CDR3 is TGTGCCAGCAGGACGGAAGGGGCCCAGTACTTC.

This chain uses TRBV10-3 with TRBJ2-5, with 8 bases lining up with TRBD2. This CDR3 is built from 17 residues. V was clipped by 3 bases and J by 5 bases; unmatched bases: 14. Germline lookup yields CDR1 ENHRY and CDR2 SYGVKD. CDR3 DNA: TGTGCCATCAGTGACCGGGCGAGGGGACTAGTCCAGGAGACCCAGTACTTC. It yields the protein CAISDRARGLVQETQYF.

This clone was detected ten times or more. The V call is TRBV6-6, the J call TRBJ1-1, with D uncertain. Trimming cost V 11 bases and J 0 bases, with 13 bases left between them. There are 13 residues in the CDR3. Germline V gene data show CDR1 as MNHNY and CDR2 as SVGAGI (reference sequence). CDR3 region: CALSGGMNTEAFF. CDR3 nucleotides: TGTGCCCTTTCAGGAGGAATGAACACTGAAGCTTTCTTT.

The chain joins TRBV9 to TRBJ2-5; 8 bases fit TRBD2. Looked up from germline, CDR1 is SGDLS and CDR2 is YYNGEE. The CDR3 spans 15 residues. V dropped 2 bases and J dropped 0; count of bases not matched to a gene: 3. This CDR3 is CASSVGSGNQETQYF. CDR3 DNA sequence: TGTGCCAGCAGCGTCGGTAGCGGGAACCAAGAGACCCAGTACTTC.

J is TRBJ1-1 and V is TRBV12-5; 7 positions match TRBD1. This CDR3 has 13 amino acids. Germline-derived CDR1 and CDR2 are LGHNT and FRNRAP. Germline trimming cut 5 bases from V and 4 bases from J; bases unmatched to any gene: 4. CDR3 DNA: TGTGCTAGTGGTAGGGACAGTGGCACTGAAGCTTTCTTT. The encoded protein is CASGRDSGTEAFF.

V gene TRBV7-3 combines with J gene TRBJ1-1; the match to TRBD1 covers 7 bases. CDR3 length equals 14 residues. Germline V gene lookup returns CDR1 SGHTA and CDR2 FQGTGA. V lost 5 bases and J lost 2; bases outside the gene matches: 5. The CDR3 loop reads CASSLGTENTEAFF. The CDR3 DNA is TGTGCCAGCAGCCTCGGGACAGAAAACACTGAAGCTTTCTTT.

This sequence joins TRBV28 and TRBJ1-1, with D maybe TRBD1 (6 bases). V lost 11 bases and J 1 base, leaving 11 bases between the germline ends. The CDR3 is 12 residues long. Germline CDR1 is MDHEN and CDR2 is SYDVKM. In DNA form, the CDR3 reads TGTGCCGGGGGGGCAGGGAACACTGAAGCTTTCTTT. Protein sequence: CAGGAGNTEAFF.

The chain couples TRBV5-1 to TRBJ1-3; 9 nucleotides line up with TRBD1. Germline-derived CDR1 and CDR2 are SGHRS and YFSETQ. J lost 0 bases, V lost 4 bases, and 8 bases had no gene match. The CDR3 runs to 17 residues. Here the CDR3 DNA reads TGCGCCAGCAGCGCTTCGACAGGGGGATCCTCTGGAAACACCATATATTTT. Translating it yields CASSASTGGSSGNTIYF.

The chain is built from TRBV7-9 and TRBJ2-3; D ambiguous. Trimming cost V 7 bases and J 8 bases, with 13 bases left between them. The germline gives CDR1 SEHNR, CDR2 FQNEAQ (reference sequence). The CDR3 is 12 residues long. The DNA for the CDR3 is TGTGCCAGCACCCAAACCTCCGGTACGCAGTATTTT. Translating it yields CASTQTSGTQYF.

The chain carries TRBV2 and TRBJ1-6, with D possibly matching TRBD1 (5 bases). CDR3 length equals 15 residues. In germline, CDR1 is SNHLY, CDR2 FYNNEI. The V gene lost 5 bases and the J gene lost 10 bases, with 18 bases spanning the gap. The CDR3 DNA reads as TGTGCCAGCAGTAAGGAGACAGAACTACGCTCACCCCTCCACTTT. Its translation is CASSKETELRSPLHF.